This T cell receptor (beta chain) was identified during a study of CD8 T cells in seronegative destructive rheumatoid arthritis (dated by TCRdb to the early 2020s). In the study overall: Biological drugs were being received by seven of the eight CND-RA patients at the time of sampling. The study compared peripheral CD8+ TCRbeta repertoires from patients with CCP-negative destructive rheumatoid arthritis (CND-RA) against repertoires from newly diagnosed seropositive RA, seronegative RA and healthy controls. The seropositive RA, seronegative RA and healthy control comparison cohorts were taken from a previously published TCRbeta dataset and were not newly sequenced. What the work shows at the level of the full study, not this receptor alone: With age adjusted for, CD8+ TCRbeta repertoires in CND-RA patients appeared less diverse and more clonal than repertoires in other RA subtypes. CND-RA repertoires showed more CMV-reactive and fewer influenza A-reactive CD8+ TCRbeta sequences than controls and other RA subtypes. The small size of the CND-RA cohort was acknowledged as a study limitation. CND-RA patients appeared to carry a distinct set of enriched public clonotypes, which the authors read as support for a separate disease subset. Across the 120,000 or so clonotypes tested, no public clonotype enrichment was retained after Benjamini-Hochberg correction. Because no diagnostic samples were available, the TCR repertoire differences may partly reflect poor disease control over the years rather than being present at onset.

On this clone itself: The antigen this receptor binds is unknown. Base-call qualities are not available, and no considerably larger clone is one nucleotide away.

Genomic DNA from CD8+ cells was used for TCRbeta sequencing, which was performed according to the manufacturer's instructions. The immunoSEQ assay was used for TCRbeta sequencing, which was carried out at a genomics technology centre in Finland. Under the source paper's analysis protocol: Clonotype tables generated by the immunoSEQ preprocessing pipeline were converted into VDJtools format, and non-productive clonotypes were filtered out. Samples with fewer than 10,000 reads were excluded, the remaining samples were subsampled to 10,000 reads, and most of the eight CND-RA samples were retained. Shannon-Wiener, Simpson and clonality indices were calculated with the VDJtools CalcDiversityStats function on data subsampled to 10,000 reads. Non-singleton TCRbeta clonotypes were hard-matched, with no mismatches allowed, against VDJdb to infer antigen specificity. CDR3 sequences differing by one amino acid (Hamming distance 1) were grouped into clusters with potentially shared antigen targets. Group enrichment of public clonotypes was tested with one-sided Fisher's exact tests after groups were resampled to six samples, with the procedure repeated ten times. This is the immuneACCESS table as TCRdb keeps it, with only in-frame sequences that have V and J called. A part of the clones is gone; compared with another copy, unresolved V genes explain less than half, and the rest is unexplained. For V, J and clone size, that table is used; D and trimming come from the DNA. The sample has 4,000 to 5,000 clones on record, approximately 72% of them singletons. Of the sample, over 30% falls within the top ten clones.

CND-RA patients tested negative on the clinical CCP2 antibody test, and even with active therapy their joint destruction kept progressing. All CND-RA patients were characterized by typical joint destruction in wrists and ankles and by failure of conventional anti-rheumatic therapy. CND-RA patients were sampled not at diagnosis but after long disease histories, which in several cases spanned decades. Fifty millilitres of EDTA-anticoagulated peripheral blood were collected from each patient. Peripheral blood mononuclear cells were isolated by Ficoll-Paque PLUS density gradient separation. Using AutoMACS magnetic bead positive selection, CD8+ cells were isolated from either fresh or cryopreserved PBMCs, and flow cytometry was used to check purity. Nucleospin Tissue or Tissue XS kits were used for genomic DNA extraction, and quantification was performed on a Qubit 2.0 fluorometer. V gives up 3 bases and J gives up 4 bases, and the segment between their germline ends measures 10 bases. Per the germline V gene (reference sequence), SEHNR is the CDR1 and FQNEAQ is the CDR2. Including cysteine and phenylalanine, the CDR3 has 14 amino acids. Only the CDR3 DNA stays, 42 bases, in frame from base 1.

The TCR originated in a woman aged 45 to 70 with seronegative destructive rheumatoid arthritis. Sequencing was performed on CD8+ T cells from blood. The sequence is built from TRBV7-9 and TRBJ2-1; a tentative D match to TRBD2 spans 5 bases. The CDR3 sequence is CASSFRTGYNEQFF. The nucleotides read TGTGCCAGCAGCTTCCGGACGGGATACAATGAGCAGTTCTTC.